The 9 T cell receptor beta chains below were found in one sample sequenced in a study of PD-1 blockade in classical Hodgkin lymphoma. In every patient, relapse followed autologous stem cell transplantation, while exposure to brentuximab vedotin differed. With magnetic negative selection, CD4+ T cells were purified from PBMCs that had been thawed. Clones were sequenced by immunoSEQ multiplex PCR, and TCRdb holds only the in-frame ones, with some missing. Of under 8,500 clones listed, around four fifths are singletons. The sample was CD4+ T cells from blood, taken at baseline. These receptors were taken from a human donor with classical Hodgkin lymphoma.

This clone was observed a handful of times. The chain carries TRBV4-1 and TRBJ1-6; D ambiguous. The ends were cut back, 0 bases at V and 5 bases at J, with 20 bases in the middle. The CDR3 is 19 residues long. Germline lookup yields CDR1 MGHRA and CDR2 YSYEKL. The CDR3 region is CASSQDSGRHQTNNSPLHF. DNA for the CDR3: TGCGCCAGCAGCCAAGATTCGGGCAGGCATCAGACAAATAATTCACCCCTCCACTTT.

The chain uses TRBV7-2 and TRBJ2-7; no definite D call. V shed 2 bases and J shed 7 bases, with 15 bases lying between them. Per the germline V gene, CDR1 is SGHTA and CDR2 is FQGNSA. The CDR3 has 14 amino acids. This CDR3 reads CASSLLQELGEQYF. The CDR3 nucleotides read TGTGCCAGCAGCTTATTGCAGGAGCTCGGGGAGCAGTACTTC.

This chain uses TRBV4-1 with TRBJ2-1; TRBD2 agrees at 8 bases. CDR3 size: 15 residues. Germline V gene sequence: CDR1 MGHRA, CDR2 YSYEKL. V dropped 6 bases and J dropped 6; count of bases not matched to a gene: 10. The CDR3 is CASRSMTGGSNEQFF. CDR3 nucleotide sequence: TGCGCCAGCAGGAGTATGACGGGAGGGAGCAATGAGCAGTTCTTC.

This rearrangement joins TRBV9 to TRBJ2-5; the D gene is possibly TRBD1 (6 bases). The CDR3 contains 12 residues. With 0 bases removed from V and 7 bases from J, the gap between germline ends came to 7 bases. Germline V gives CDR1 SGDLS, CDR2 YYNGEE. CDR3 nucleotide sequence: TGTGCCAGCAGCGTAGGAGGGGGGACCCAGTACTTC. This encodes CASSVGGGTQYF.

The V and J genes are TRBV7-2 and TRBJ1-4, with D hard to call. CDR3 length equals 13 residues. Trimming left V 5 bases short and J 1 base short, with 5 bases between. Per germline, CDR1 SGHTA and CDR2 FQGNSA. CDR3 in amino acids: CASSPRTNEKLFF. The CDR3 nucleotides are TGTGCCAGCAGCCCAAGAACTAATGAAAAACTGTTTTTT.

V is TRBV11-2 and J is TRBJ1-5; maybe TRBD1 (6 bases). The CDR3 is 14 residues long. With 1 base removed from V and 2 bases from J, the gap between germline ends came to 6 bases. Germline V gene lookup returns CDR1 SGHAT and CDR2 FQNNGV. CDR3 loop: CASSLGQGNQPQHF. The CDR3 DNA is TGTGCCAGCAGCTTAGGACAGGGCAATCAGCCCCAGCATTTT.

CDR3 DNA: TGTGCCAGCAGTTTAACAGGTACCGACTACACCTTC. Translating it yields CASSLTGTDYTF. The rearrangement links TRBV28 to TRBJ1-2, with D perhaps TRBD1 (5 bases). V lost 2 bases, J lost 10 bases, and 11 bases lay in between. The length of the CDR3 is 12 residues. Germline CDR1 MDHEN, CDR2 SYDVKM.

V is TRBV9 and J is TRBJ1-2; D is unclear. Germline CDR1 and CDR2: SGDLS and YYNGEE. This CDR3 has 14 residues. V was cut by 4 bases and J by 2 bases, with 12 bases left in between. The CDR3 sequence is CASSPQTPNYGYTF. CDR3 bases: TGTGCCAGCAGCCCACAGACACCAAACTATGGCTACACCTTC.

The rearrangement uses TRBV25-1 and TRBJ2-5; D not resolved. The CDR3 runs 13 residues. Trimming removed 3 bases from V and 5 bases from J, with 10 bases in between. The germline V gene encodes CDR1 MGHDK and CDR2 SYGVNS. The CDR3 region has the DNA TGTGCCAGCAGTGACGGTGGGCGGGAGACCCAGTACTTC. It codes for CASSDGGRETQYF.